The text below deals with one TCR beta chain. The target antigen is unknown. The CDR3 is made up of 18 amino acids. Germline V CDR1 and CDR2: SGHTA, FQGNSA. V was pared by 2 bases and J by 2 bases, with 20 bases between. The record originates from a study of T cell repertoires in cytomegalovirus infection. Study observations and caveats: HLA-C-restricted CMV-specific TCR beta clonotypes prevailed in the ex vivo response.

In TCRdb, the reads were re-called with MiXCR into one record per CDR3 protein. The repertoire holds more than 150,000 distinct CDR3 sequences, with roughly a sixth as singletons. Sequenced: CD8+ T cells from PBMCs. This chain joins TRBV7-2 and TRBJ2-3, with a possible D match to TRBD2 (6 bases). This receptor was identified in a human donor in good health (CMV status not recorded). Some clones in this sample may be carry-over from other donors' samples. This CDR3 reads CASSLTSSGGVNTDTQYF. CDR3 DNA sequence: TGTGCCAGCAGCTTAACTAGCTCCGGTGGGGTAAACACAGATACGCAGTATTTT.